The 16 T cell receptor beta chains given below trace back to one sample, sequenced in a study of vaccination and CD4 T cells after COVID-19. These receptors have no identified antigens. At the Johns Hopkins FTIC core, DNA taken from cultured CD4+ T cells was sequenced by way of the Oncomine TCR Beta short-read assay. Each CDR3 protein is one row after TCRdb ran MiXCR on the PCR reads. Altogether 15,000 to 17,000 distinct CDR3 sequences are present, about three quarters being singletons, with the ten largest covering approximately 4.2%. Treatment: approximately 11-day PBMC culture with coronavirus spike peptide pools or control peptides (ViraFEST assay). Sequenced: CD4+ T cells from blood, cultured in vitro. These receptors all come from a human donor who had recovered from COVID-19.

The chain employs TRBV20-1 and TRBJ1-4; possible D gene TRBD1, 6 bases. The CDR3 totals 14 residues. CDR1 and CDR2 (germline): DFQATT, SNEGSKA (reference sequence). Trimming shortened V by 3 bases and J by 4 bases, and 12 bases separated the two germline ends. The CDR3, as DNA: TGCAGTGCTAGGCGAGGGGGGATTAATGAAAAACTGTTTTTT. Protein: CSARRGGINEKLFF.

This clonotype was seen only once. CDR3 residues: CASRLDSAGANVLTF. The CDR3 nucleotides read TGTGCCAGCAGACTAGACTCGGCTGGGGCCAACGTCCTGACTTTC. The chain couples TRBV6-1 to TRBJ2-6; maybe TRBD2 (5 bases). Between the trimmed V and J ends, which lost 6 bases and 2 bases, there was a span of 11 bases. Germline CDR1 is MNHNS and CDR2 is SASEGT. This CDR3 is 15 amino acids long.

The chain uses TRBV6-5 and TRBJ1-2; 7 positions match TRBD1. Germline trimming cut 2 bases from V and 8 bases from J; bases unmatched to any gene: 5. Germline CDR1 and CDR2: MNHEY and SVGAGI. The CDR3 is 13 amino acids. The DNA of the CDR3 is TGTGCCAGCAGTTACGGGACAGTCGTGGGCTACACCTTC. It encodes CASSYGTVVGYTF.

V and J are TRBV27 and TRBJ2-7, with D hard to call. V shed 6 bases and J shed 4 bases, with 4 bases lying between them. CDR1 is MNHEY, CDR2 SMNVEV, per germline (reference sequence). CDR3 length equals 10 residues. CDR3 DNA: TGTGCCAGCAGCCTGTACGAGCAGTACTTC. This codes for CASSLYEQYF.

This chain links TRBV24-1 with TRBJ2-5; 9 bases map to TRBD1. Germline V gene data show CDR1 as KGHDR and CDR2 as SFDVKD. The CDR3 is 15 amino acids. Losses at the gene ends were 4 bases for V and 2 bases for J; bases not matched to a gene: 4. CDR3 sequence (DNA): TGTGCCACCAGTGACAGGGACAGGGCGCAAGAGACCCAGTACTTC. It codes for CATSDRDRAQETQYF.

This CDR3 reads CASSLALAQYF. The CDR3 nucleotides are TGTGCCAGCAGCTTAGCACTAGCCCAGTACTTC. V gene TRBV7-8 combines with J gene TRBJ2-5, with D possibly matching TRBD2 (5 bases). The germline gives CDR1 SGHVS, CDR2 FQNEAQ. Trimming took off 0 bases at V and 9 bases at J, with 5 bases between the two ends. The CDR3 length is 11 residues. The full variable domain, completed using reference TRBV7-8 and TRBJ2-5, is GAGVSQSPRYKVAKRGQDVALRCDPISGHVSLFWYQQALGQGPEFLTYFQNEAQLDKSGLPSDRFFAERPEGSVSTLKIQRTQQEDSAVYLCASSLALAQYFGPGTRLLVL.

V gene TRBV19 combines with J gene TRBJ2-2; TRBD2 matches 7 bases. V gave up 3 bases and J gave up 5 bases; unmatched junction bases: 6. The CDR3 loop spans 15 amino acids. Germline assignment: CDR1 LNHDA and CDR2 SQIVND (reference sequence). The CDR3 spells CASSMGGGRTGELFF. In nucleotides, the CDR3 is TGTGCCAGTAGTATGGGCGGGGGACGTACCGGGGAGCTGTTTTTT. The entire variable domain, with the rest obtained from reference TRBV19 and TRBJ2-2, is as follows: DGGITQSPKYLFRKEGQNVTLSCEQNLNHDAMYWYRQDPGQGLRLIYYSQIVNDFQKGDIAEGYSVSREKKESFPLTVTSAQKNPTAFYLCASSMGGGRTGELFFGEGSRLTVL.

This clonotype occurred a few times. This sequence joins TRBV20-1 and TRBJ1-5; 7 bases agree with TRBD1. There are 13 residues in the CDR3. The junction had 4 bases not matched to a gene; V was cut back by 4 bases and J by 4 bases. The germline CDR1 and CDR2 sequences are DFQATT and SNEGSKA (reference sequence). This CDR3 is CSANRDRNQPQHF. CDR3 coding DNA: TGCAGTGCTAACCGGGACAGAAATCAGCCCCAGCATTTT.

In this sample, this clonotype turned up once. For the CDR3, the DNA is TGTGCCAGCAGCTTAGGGCTGGGAGCCAAAAACATTCAGTACTTC. Translating it yields CASSLGLGAKNIQYF. The J gene is TRBJ2-4, the V gene TRBV7-2; D is uncertain. The CDR3 totals 15 residues. The ends were cut back, 1 base at V and 0 bases at J, with 7 bases in the middle. Germline loops: CDR1 SGHTA, CDR2 FQGNSA.

CDR3 region: CASSPRLAGYRELFF. DNA of the CDR3: TGTGCCAGCAGCCCACGACTAGCGGGGTACCGGGAGCTGTTTTTT. The V call is TRBV11-2, the J call TRBJ2-2; TRBD2 aligns across 11 bases. The CDR3 extends over 15 amino acids. Trimming removed 5 bases from V and 9 bases from J; junction bases left unmatched: 8. CDR1 and CDR2 (germline): SGHAT, FQNNGV.

The chain carries TRBV6-2 or TRBV6-3 and TRBJ1-5, with a tentative D call TRBD1 (5 bases). The ends were cut back, 8 bases at V and 0 bases at J, with 11 bases in the middle. The CDR3 has 14 residues. From germline, CDR1 is MNHEY and CDR2 SVGEGT. CDR3 residues: CASRFGHSNQPQHF. The CDR3, as DNA: TGTGCCAGCCGTTTCGGACATAGCAATCAGCCCCAGCATTTT.

The chain uses TRBV27 and TRBJ2-5; TRBD1 agrees at 7 bases. This CDR3 contains 19 residues. Germline loops: CDR1 MNHEY, CDR2 SMNVEV (reference sequence). J lost 5 bases, V lost 0 bases, and 18 bases had no gene match. The CDR3 reads CASSLSSRGQGRTGETQYF. DNA for the CDR3: TGTGCCAGCAGTTTATCAAGTAGGGGGCAGGGGCGAACCGGGGAGACCCAGTACTTC.

This rearrangement joins TRBV7-2 to TRBJ1-2; D gene uncertain. Per the germline V gene, CDR1 is SGHTA and CDR2 is FQGNSA. V was shortened by 1 base and J by 8 bases, with 11 bases between the two germline ends. The CDR3 spans 13 residues. The DNA for the CDR3 is TGTGCCAGCAGCTTAGTGAGGGTCGGGGGCTACACCTTC. It is translated as CASSLVRVGGYTF.

This chain connects TRBV20-1 to TRBJ1-5, with a possible D match to TRBD1 (5 bases). This CDR3 has 14 residues. V shed 4 bases and J shed 3 bases, with 13 bases lying between them. Germline CDR1 DFQATT, CDR2 SNEGSKA (reference sequence). CDR3 bases: TGCAGTGCTAATCGCGGGACCGCCAATCAGCCCCAGCATTTT. It yields the protein CSANRGTANQPQHF.

About this clonotype itself: An end of the junction differs from the germline gene, which may be a read error. The chain recombines TRBV27 with TRBJ2-5, with D possibly being TRBD1 (5 bases). CDR1 is MNHEY and CDR2 is SMNVEV in the germline V gene (reference sequence). The CDR3 sequence is 14 residues long. The CDR3 loop is CASGLLGDQETQYF. The CDR3 region has the DNA TGTGCCAGCGGTTTGTTAGGGGATCAAGAGACCCAGTACTTC.

The genes are TRBV2 and TRBJ1-2; maybe TRBD1 (5 bases). This CDR3 has 14 amino acids. V was cut by 6 bases and J by 2 bases, with 13 bases left in between. CDR1 is SNHLY, CDR2 FYNNEI, per germline. The CDR3 region has the DNA TGTGCCAGCAGGGAGCAGGGAGTAAACTATGGCTACACCTTC. Amino acids: CASREQGVNYGYTF.